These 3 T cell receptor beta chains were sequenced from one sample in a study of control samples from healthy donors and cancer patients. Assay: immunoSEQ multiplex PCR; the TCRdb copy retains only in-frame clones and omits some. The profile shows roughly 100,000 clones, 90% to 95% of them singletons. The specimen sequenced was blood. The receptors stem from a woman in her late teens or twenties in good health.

DNA for the CDR3: TGCGCCAGCAGCCAAGAGTGGAGGGGCCGCACAGATACGCAGTATTTT. Residues: CASSQEWRGRTDTQYF. J is TRBJ2-3 and V is TRBV4-3; D perhaps matches TRBD2 (6 bases). Germline V CDR1 and CDR2: LGHNA, YSLEER. The CDR3 runs to 16 residues. The V and J ends lost 0 bases and 1 base respectively, with 11 bases between them.

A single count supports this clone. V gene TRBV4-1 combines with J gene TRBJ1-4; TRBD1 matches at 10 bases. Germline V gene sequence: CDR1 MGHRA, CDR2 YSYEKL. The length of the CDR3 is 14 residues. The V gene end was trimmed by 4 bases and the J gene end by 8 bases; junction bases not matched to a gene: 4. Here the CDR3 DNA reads TGCGCCAGCAGCCGGGGACAGGGGCCCGAAAAACTGTTTTTT. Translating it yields CASSRGQGPEKLFF.

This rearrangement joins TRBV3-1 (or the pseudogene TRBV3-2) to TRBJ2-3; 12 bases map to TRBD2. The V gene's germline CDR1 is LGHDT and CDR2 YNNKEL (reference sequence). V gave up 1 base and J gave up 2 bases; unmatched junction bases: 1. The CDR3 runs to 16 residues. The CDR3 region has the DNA TGTGCCAGCAGCCAAGGACTAGCGGGGGACACAGATACGCAGTATTTT. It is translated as CASSQGLAGDTDTQYF.